This T cell receptor beta chain is drawn from a study of control samples from healthy donors and cancer patients. Repertoires were generated with immunoSEQ multiplex PCR, while TCRdb's copy carries only in-frame clones and drops some. The table records about 190,000 clones, about 89% of them present only once. The germline V gene has CDR1 SGHNT and CDR2 YYREEE (reference sequence). Germline trimming cut 4 bases from V and 1 base from J; bases unmatched to any gene: 6. CDR3 size: 16 residues. Material: blood. This rearrangement joins TRBV5-4 to TRBJ2-2; 8 bases align to TRBD1. The clonotype comes from a man aged 25-45 years in good health. This CDR3 reads CASSMGQAVNTGELFF. The CDR3 DNA sequence: TGTGCCAGCAGCATGGGACAGGCCGTGAACACCGGGGAGCTGTTTTTT.